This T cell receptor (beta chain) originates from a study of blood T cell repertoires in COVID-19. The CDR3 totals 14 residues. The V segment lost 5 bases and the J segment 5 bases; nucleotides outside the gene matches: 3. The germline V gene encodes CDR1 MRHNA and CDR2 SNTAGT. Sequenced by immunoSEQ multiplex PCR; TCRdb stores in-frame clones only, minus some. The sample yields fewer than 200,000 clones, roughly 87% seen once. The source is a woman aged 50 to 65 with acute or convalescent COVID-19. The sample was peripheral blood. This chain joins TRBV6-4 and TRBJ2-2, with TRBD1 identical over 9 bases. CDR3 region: CASSRDRVTGELFF. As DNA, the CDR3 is TGTGCCAGCAGTCGGGACAGGGTGACCGGGGAGCTGTTTTTT.